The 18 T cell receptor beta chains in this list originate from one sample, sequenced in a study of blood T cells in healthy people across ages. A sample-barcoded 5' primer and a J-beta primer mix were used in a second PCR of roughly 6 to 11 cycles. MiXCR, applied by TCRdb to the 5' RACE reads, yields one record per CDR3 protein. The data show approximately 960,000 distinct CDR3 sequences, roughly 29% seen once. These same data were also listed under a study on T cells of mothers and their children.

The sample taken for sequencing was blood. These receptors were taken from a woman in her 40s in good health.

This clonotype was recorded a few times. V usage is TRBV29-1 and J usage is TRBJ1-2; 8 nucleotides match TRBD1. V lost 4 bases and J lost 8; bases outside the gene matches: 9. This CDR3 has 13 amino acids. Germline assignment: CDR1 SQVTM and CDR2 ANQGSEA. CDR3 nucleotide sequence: TGCAGCGTTGTTAACAGGGGGTTAGGGGGCTACACCTTC. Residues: CSVVNRGLGGYTF.

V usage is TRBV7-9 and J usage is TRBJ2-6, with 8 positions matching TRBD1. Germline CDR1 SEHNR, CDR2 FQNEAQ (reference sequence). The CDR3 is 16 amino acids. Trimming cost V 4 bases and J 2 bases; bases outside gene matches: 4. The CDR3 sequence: CASSSTGEAGANVLTF. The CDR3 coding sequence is TGTGCCAGCAGCTCGACAGGGGAAGCTGGGGCCAACGTCCTGACTTTC.

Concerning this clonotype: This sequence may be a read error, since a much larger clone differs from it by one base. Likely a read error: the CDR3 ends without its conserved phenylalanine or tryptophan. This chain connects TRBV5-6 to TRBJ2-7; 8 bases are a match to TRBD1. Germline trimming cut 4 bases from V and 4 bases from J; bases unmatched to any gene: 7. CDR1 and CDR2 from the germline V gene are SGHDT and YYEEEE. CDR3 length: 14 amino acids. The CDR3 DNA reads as TGTGCCAGCAGCCCTGACAGGGGATGGTACGAGCAGTACTCC. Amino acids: CASSPDRGWYEQYS.

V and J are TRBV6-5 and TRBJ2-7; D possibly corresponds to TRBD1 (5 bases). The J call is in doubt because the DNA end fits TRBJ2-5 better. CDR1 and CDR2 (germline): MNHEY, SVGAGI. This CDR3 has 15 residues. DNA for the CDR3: TGTGCCAGCAGTAAGCTTGACAGAAGCAGTGAGACCCAGTACTTC. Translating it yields CASSKLDRSSETQYF.

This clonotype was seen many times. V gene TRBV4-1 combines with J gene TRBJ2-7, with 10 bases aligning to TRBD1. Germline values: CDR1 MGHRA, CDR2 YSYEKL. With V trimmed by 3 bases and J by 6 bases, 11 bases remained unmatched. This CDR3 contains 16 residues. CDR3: CASSHRTGTGDSEQYF. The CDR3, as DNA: TGCGCCAGCAGCCATCGTACCGGGACAGGGGATTCCGAGCAGTACTTC.

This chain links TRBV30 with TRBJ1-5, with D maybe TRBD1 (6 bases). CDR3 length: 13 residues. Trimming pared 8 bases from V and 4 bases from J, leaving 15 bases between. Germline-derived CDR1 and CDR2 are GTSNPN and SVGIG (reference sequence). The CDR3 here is CARSTGSNQPQHF. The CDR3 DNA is TGTGCCCGGTCCACAGGGAGTAATCAGCCCCAGCATTTT.

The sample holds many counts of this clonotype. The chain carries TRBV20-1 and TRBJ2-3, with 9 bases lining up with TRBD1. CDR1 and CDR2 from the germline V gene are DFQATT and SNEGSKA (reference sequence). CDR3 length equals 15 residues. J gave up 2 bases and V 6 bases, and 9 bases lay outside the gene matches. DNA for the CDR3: TGCAGTGCCAATCCGGGACAGGGTATCACAGATACGCAGTATTTT. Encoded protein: CSANPGQGITDTQYF.

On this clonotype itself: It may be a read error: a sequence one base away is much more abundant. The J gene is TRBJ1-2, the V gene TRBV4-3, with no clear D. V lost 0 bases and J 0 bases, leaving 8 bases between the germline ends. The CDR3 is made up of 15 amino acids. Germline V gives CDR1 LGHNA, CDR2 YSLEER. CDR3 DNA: TGCGCCAGCAGCCAAGAGTTCAGGACTAACTATGGCTACACCTTC. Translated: CASSQEFRTNYGYTF.

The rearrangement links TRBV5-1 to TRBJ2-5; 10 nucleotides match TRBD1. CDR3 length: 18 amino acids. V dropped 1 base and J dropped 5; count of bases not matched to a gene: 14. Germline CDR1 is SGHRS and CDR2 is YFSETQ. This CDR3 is CASSLLRQGAHGGETQYF. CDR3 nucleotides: TGCGCCAGCAGCTTGTTACGACAGGGGGCGCATGGGGGGGAGACCCAGTACTTC.

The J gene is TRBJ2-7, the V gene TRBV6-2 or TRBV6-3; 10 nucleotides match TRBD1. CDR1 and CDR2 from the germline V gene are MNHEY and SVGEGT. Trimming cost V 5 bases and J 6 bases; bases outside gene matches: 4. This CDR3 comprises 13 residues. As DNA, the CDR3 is TGTGCCAGCAGTCGGGACAGGGGCACCGAGCAGTACTTC. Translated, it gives CASSRDRGTEQYF.

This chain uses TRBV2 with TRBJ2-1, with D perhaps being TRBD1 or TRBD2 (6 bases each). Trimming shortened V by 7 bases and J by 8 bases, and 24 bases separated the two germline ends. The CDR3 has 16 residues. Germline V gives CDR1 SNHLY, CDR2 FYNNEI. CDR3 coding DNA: TGTGCCAGCACCGAGGGGGTGGGGGGCCCATCAGATGAGCAGTTCTTC. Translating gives CASTEGVGGPSDEQFF.

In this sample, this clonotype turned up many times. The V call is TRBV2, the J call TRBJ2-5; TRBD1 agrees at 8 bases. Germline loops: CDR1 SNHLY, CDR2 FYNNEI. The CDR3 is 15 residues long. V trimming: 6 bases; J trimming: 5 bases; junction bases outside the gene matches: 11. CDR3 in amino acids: CASRGQVNEGETQYF. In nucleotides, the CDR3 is TGTGCCAGCAGGGGACAGGTTAATGAAGGGGAGACCCAGTACTTC. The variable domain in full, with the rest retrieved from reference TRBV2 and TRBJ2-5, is EPEVTQTPSHQVTQMGQEVILRCVPISNHLYFYWYRQILGQKVEFLVSFYNNEISEKSEIFDDQFSVERPDGSNFTLKIRSTKLEDSAMYFCASRGQVNEGETQYFGPGTRLLVL.

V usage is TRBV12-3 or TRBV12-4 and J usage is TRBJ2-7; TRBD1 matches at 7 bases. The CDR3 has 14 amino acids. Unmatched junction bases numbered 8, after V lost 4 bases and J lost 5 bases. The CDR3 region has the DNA TGTGCCAGCAGTTCTTCAGACAGGGACCACGAGCAGTACTTC. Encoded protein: CASSSSDRDHEQYF.

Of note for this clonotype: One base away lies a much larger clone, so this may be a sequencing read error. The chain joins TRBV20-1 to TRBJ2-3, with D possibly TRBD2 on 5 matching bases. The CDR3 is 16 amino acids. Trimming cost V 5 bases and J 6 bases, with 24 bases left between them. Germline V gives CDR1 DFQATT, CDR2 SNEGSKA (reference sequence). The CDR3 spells CSAQFPVRLPADTQYF. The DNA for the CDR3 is TGCAGTGCTCAATTCCCGGTTCGACTACCTGCGGATACGCAGTATTTT.

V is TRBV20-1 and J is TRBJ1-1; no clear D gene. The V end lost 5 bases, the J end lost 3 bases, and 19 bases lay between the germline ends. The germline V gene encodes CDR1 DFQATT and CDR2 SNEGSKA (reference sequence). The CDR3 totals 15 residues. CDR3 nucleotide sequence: TGCAGTGCTCGGCCGGACTTGAATCGGTACACTGAAGCTTTCTTT. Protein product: CSARPDLNRYTEAFF.

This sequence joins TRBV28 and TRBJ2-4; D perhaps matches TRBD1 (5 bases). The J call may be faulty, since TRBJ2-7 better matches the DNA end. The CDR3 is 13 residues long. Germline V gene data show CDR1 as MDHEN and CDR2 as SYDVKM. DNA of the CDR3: TGTGCCAGCAAGGACACGGTTACCTACGAGCAGTACTTC. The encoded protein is CASKDTVTYEQYF.

DNA of the CDR3: TGTGCCAGCAGCTTAAAGGCAGGAGGTACAGATACGCAGTATTTT. Translated: CASSLKAGGTDTQYF. V and J are TRBV11-2 and TRBJ2-3, with D tentatively TRBD2 (5 bases). Germline CDR1 reads SGHAT; CDR2 reads FQNNGV. Deletions cut 2 bases from V and 3 bases from J, with 12 bases between. This CDR3 is 15 amino acids long. The whole variable domain, remainder taken from reference TRBV11-2 and TRBJ2-3, is EAGVAQSPRYKIIEKRQSVAFWCNPISGHATLYWYQQILGQGPKLLIQFQNNGVVDDSQLPKDRFSAERLKGVDSTLKIQPAKLEDSAVYLCASSLKAGGTDTQYFGPGTRLTVL.

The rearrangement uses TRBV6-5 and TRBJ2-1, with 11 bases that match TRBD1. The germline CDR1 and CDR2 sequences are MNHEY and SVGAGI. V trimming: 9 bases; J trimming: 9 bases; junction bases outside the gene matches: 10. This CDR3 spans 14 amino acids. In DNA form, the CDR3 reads TGTGCCAGTAGCGCTCCGGGACAGGGGGGTGAGCAGTTCTTC. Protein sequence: CASSAPGQGGEQFF.